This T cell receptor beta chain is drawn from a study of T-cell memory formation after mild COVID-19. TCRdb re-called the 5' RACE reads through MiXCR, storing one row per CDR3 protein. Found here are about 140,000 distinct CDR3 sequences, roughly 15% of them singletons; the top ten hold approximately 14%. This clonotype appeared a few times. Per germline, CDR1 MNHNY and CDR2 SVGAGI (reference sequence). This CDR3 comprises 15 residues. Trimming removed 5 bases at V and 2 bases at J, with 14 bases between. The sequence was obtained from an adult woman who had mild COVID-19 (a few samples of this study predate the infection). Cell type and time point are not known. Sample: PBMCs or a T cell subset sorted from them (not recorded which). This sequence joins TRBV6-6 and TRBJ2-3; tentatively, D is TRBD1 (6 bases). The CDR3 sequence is CASSKLGGDTDTQYF. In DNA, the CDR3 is TGTGCCAGCAGTAAGCTAGGGGGAGACACAGATACGCAGTATTTT.